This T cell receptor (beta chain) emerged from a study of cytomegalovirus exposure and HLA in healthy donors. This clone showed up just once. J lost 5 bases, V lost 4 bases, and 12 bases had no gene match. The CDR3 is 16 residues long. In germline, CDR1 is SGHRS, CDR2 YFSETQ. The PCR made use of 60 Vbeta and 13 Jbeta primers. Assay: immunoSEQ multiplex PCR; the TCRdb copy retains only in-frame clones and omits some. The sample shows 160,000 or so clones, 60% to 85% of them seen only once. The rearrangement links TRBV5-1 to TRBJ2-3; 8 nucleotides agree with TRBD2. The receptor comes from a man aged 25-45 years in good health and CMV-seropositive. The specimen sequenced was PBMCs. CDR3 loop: CASSPEPHSGGDTQYF. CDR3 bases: TGCGCCAGCAGCCCCGAACCCCACAGCGGGGGAGATACGCAGTATTTT. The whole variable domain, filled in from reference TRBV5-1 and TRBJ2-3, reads KAGVTQTPRYLIKTRGQQVTLSCSPISGHRSVSWYQQTPGQGLQFLFEYFSETQRNKGNFPGRFSGRQFSNSRSEMNVSTLELGDSALYLCASSPEPHSGGDTQYFGPGTRLTVL.